This T cell receptor beta chain was identified in a study of regulatory T cells in long-lasting Graves disease. Study-wide context: Duration of antithyroid drug therapy among newly diagnosed Graves' patients was under 3 months.

The sample's time point: newly diagnosed GD, antithyroid drugs for less than 3 months. Scientists built the TCR library using RNA that was extracted from PBMCs. The CDR3 is 13 amino acids. In germline, CDR1 is DFQATT, CDR2 SNEGSKA (reference sequence). V was cut by 6 bases and J by 3 bases, with 14 bases left in between. For TCR beta, libraries came from iRepertoire HTBI primers and Arm-PCR of CDR3 regions. MiXCR, run by TCRdb on the multiplex PCR reads, gives a single entry per CDR3 protein. The repertoire holds 530,000 or so distinct CDR3 sequences, about 16% seen once, with approximately 12% in the top ten. These data were also reused for a study on T cells in Graves' hyperthyroidism and ophthalmopathy.

J is TRBJ1-1 and V is TRBV20-1; D not certain. This TCR derives from a man between 18 and 35 years old with Graves disease. The specimen was peripheral blood mononuclear cells (PBMCs), collected at new diagnosis, from a patient treated with antithyroid drugs. Written as DNA, the CDR3 is TGCAGTGCGAGTGGGAGTCTGGACACTGAAGCTTTCTTT. Translating it yields CSASGSLDTEAFF.